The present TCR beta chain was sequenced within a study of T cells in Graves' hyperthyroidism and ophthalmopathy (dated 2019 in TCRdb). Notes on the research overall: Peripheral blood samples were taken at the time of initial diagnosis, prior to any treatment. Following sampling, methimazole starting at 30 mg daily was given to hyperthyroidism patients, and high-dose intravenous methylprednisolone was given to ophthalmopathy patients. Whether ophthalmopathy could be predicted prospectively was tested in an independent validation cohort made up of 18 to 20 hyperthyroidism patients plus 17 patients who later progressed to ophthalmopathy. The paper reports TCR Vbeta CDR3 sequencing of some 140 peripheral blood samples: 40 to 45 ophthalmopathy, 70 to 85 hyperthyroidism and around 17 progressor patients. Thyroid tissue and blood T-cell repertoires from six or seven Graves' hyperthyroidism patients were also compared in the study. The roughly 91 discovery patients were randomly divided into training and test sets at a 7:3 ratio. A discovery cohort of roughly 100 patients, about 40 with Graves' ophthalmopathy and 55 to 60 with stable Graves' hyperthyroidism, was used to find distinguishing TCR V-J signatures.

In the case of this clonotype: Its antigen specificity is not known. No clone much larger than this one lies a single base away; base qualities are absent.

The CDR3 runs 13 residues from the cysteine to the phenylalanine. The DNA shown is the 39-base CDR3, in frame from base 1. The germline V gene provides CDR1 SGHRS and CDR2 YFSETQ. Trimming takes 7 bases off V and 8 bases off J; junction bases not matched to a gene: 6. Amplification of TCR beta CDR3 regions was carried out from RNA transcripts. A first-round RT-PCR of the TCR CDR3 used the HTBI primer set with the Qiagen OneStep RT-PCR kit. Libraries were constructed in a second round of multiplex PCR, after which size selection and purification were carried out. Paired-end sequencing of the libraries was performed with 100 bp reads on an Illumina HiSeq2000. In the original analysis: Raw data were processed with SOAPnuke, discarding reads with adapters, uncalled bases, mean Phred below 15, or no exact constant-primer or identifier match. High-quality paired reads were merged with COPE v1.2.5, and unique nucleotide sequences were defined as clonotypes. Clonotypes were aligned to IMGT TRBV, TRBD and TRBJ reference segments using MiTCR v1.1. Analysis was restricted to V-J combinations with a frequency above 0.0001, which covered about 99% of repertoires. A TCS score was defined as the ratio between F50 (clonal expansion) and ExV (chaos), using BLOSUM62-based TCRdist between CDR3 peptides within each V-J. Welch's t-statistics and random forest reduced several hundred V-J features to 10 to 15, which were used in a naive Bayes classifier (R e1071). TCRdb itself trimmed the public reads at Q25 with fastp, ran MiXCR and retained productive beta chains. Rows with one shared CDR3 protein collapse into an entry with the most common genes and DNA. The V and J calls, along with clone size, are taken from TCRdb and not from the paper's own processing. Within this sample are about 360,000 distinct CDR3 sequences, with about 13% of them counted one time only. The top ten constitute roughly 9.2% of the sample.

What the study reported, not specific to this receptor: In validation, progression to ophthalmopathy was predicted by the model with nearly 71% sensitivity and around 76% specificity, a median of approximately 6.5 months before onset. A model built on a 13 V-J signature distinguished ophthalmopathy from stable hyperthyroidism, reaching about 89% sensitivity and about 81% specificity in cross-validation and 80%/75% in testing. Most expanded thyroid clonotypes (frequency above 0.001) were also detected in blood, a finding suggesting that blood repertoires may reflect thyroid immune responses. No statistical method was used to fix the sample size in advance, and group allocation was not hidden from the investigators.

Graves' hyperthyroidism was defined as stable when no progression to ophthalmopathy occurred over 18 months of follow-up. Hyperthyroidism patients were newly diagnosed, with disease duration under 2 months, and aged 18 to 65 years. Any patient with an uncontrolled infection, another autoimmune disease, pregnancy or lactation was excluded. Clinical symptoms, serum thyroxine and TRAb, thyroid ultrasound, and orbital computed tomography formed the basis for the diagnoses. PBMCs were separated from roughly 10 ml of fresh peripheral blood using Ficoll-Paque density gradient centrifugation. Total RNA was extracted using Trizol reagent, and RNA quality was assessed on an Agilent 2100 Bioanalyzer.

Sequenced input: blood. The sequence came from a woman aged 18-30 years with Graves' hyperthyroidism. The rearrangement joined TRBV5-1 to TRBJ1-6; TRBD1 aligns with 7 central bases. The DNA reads TGCGCCAGCCACGACAGGGCGGATTCACCCCTCCACTTT. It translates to CASHDRADSPLHF.